The T cell receptor (beta chain) described here comes from a study of CD8 T cells in Susac syndrome. About the research overall: Blood was drawn from Susac syndrome patients while they were therapy-naive, on corticosteroids, or on intravenous immunoglobulin alone.

The CDR3 has 17 amino acids. Germline V gene lookup returns CDR1 LGHNA and CDR2 YNFKEQ. The V and J ends lost 0 bases and 0 bases, in that order; junction bases with no gene match: 5. Regarding the study as a whole: In Susac syndrome, CD8+ expansion was highest in TEMRA and active disease.

RNA totalling roughly 0.5 to 1 ug underwent reverse transcription with random hexamers. By means of immunoSEQ multiplex PCR, TCR beta CDR3 spanning 54 Vbeta and 13 Jbeta underwent amplification. TCRdb ran MiXCR on the immunoSEQ multiplex PCR reads and lists one entry per CDR3 protein. The table has 120,000 or so distinct CDR3 sequences, 90% to 95% seen once. With respect to this clonotype: Its antigen is unidentified.

V gene TRBV4-2 combines with J gene TRBJ2-5; 9 bases align to TRBD2. This TCR derives from a human donor with Susac syndrome. The sequenced sample was CD8+ T cells from PBMCs. The CDR3 DNA follows: TGTGCCAGCAGCCAAGACGTAGCGGGAGTCCACCAAGAGACCCAGTACTTC. It translates to CASSQDVAGVHQETQYF.